Listed below are T cell receptor beta chains from one sample, sequenced in a study of T cell repertoires in cytomegalovirus infection. These receptors have no identified antigens. MiXCR, run by TCRdb on the reads, gives a single entry per CDR3 protein. The sample holds some 590,000 distinct CDR3 sequences, approximately 40% seen once. Here the sequenced sample was cultured PBMCs, taken from culture after CMV antigen stimulation. All receptors derive from a human donor in good health (CMV status not recorded). Some clones in this sample may be carry-over from other donors' samples. CDR3s include the opening cysteine and the closing phenylalanine or tryptophan. A D gene is named only where the DNA matches it firmly. The size field is filled for only some rows; it gives once, few, many or a size class.

clone_size j_call d_call v_call cdr3_aa cdr3_nt
few TRBJ2-3 . TRBV12-3/TRBV12-4 CASSFFKSTDTQYF TGTGCCAGCAGTTTTTTTAAGAGCACAGATACGCAGTATTTT
few TRBJ2-1 TRBD2 TRBV7-2 CASSFGTSGSNEQFF TGTGCCAGCAGCTTCGGGACTAGCGGATCTAATGAGCAGTTCTTC
few TRBJ2-7 TRBD2 TRBV7-2 CASSPLGGGNIYEQYF TGTGCCAGCAGCCCCTTGGGCGGGGGTAATATCTACGAGCAGTACTTC
once TRBJ2-1 . TRBV10-3 CAISGGTRVEEQFF TGTGCCATCAGTGGCGGGACTCGTGTGGAAGAGCAGTTCTTC
. TRBJ2-7 . TRBV6-2/TRBV6-3 CASSYRSQDYEQYF TGTGCCAGCAGTTACCGATCACAAGATTACGAGCAGTACTTC
. TRBJ2-3 TRBD1 TRBV6-1 CASPLTGDRADTQYF TGTGCCAGCCCCTTGACAGGGGATAGGGCAGATACGCAGTATTTT
. TRBJ2-5 . TRBV10-3 CAISESGASRETQYF TGTGCCATCAGTGAGTCTGGGGCTTCGCGAGAGACCCAGTACTTC
few TRBJ2-4 . TRBV7-8 CASSSGSKNIQYF TGTGCCAGCAGCTCCGGATCCAAAAACATTCAGTACTTC
. TRBJ1-2 . TRBV7-2 CASSSVRGYYGYTF TGTGCCAGCAGCTCCGTTAGGGGCTACTATGGCTACACCTTC
many TRBJ2-6 . TRBV7-2 CASSKGGSGANVLTF TGTGCCAGCAGCAAAGGGGGTTCTGGGGCCAACGTCCTGACTTTC
few TRBJ2-2 . TRBV6-6 CASANRAGELFF TGTGCCAGCGCAAACAGGGCCGGGGAGCTGTTTTTT
. TRBJ1-5 . TRBV5-3 CARTQMAGESNQPQHF TGTGCCAGAACCCAGATGGCAGGGGAGAGCAATCAGCCCCAGCATTTT
once TRBJ1-6 TRBD1 TRBV4-2 CASSLTGGVDNSPLHF TGTGCCAGCAGCCTAACAGGGGGTGTAGATAATTCACCCCTCCACTTT
few TRBJ2-7 . TRBV6-1 CASSGGRIEQYF TGTGCCAGCAGTGGAGGACGGATAGAGCAGTACTTC
. TRBJ2-1 . TRBV27 CASSAGTRIHNEQFF TGTGCCAGCAGCGCCGGGACTCGAATCCACAATGAGCAGTTCTTC
. TRBJ2-3 TRBD2 TRBV7-2 CASSFSGTGTDTQYF TGTGCCAGCAGCTTTAGCGGGACGGGCACAGATACGCAGTATTTT
many TRBJ1-5 . TRBV7-2 CASSYGQYSNQPQHF TGTGCCAGCAGCTACGGACAGTATAGCAATCAGCCCCAGCATTTT
few TRBJ2-7 . TRBV7-6 CASSPLGSSYEQYF TGTGCCAGCAGCCCGCTGGGGAGCTCCTACGAGCAGTACTTC
. TRBJ2-7 . TRBV10-3 CAGGGGSHYEQYF TGTGCCGGTGGTGGCGGGTCCCACTACGAGCAGTACTTC
. TRBJ2-7 TRBD2 TRBV9 CASSLEGLAGTYEQYF TGTGCCAGCAGCCTGGAAGGACTAGCGGGAACCTACGAGCAGTACTTC
few TRBJ1-2 . TRBV7-6 CASSLGPVSHGYTF TGTGCCAGCAGCTTAGGTCCAGTCTCCCATGGCTACACCTTC
many TRBJ2-3 . TRBV7-2 CASSLDVGTDTQYF TGTGCCAGCAGCTTAGATGTGGGAACGGATACGCAGTATTTT
few TRBJ2-2 . TRBV7-6 CASRSIRRGRDTNTGELFF TGTGCCAGCCGTTCCATCCGACGGGGGAGGGACACTAACACCGGGGAGCTGTTTTTT
once TRBJ1-5 . TRBV7-8 CASSSLSGAGFNQPQHF TGTGCCAGCAGCTCACTTTCGGGAGCAGGATTCAATCAGCCCCAGCATTTT
. TRBJ2-1 . TRBV7-9 CASSLDEGNEQFF TGTGCCAGCAGCCTTGACGAGGGCAATGAGCAGTTCTTC
. TRBJ2-1 . TRBV6-5 CASGRQRSYNEQFF TGTGCCAGCGGACGACAACGCTCCTACAATGAGCAGTTCTTC
many TRBJ2-1 . TRBV7-2 CASSPHGEQFF TGTGCCAGCAGCCCGCACGGTGAGCAGTTCTTC
. TRBJ1-2 . TRBV6-2/TRBV6-3 CASSYPTGLSYGYTF TGTGCCAGCAGTTACCCCACGGGACTGAGCTATGGCTACACCTTC
. TRBJ2-2 TRBD2 TRBV6-1 CASSYNPWGGTGELFF TGTGCCAGCAGTTACAACCCGTGGGGGGGAACCGGGGAGCTGTTTTTT
few TRBJ2-1 TRBD1 TRBV19 CASTDRGPLNEQFF TGTGCCAGTACCGACAGGGGTCCTCTCAATGAGCAGTTCTTC
few TRBJ2-1 TRBD2 TRBV7-2 CASSVTSGGAAPPEQFF TGTGCCAGCAGCGTAACTAGCGGGGGGGCCGCCCCCCCCGAGCAGTTCTTC